The subject of this entry is one TCR beta chain. These data are taken from a study of monozygotic twins with inflammatory bowel disease. CDR3 length: 11 amino acids. Germline V gene sequence: CDR1 SQVTM, CDR2 ANQGSEA. Per-sample cDNA came from eight separate reactions. A template switching step added UMIs, each with a 6-nucleotide sample barcode. TCRdb reanalyzed the 5' RACE reads, giving one entry per CDR3 protein sequence and no DNA. This sample's table reports about 210,000 distinct CDR3 sequences. The source is a human donor with ulcerative colitis or Crohn's disease, or a healthy co-twin of an affected twin (not recorded which). V is TRBV29-1 and J is TRBJ2-7. Source material: blood. Here the CDR3 reads CSVEWGYEQYF.